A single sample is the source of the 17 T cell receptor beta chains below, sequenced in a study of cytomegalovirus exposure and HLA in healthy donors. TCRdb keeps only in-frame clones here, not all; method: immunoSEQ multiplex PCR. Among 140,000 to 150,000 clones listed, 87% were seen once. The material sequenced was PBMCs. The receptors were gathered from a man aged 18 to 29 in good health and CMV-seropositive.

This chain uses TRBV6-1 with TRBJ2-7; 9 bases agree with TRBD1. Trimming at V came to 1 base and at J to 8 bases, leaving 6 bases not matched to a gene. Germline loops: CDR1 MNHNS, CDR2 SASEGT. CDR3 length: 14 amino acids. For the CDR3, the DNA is TGTGCCAGCAGTGAAGATGCGGGACAGGGTAAGCAGTACTTC. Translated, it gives CASSEDAGQGKQYF.

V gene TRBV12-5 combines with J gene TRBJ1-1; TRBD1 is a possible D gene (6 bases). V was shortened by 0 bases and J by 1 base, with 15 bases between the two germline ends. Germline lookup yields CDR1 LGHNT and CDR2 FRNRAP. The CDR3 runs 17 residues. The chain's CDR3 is CASGLVVGGPQNTEAFF. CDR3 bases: TGTGCTAGTGGTTTGGTAGTAGGGGGACCGCAGAACACTGAAGCTTTCTTT.

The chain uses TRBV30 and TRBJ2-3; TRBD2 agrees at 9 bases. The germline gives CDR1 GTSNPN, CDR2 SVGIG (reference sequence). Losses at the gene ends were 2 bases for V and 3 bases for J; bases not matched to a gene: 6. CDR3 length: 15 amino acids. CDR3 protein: CAWSITSGLTDTQYF. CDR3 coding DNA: TGTGCCTGGAGTATTACTAGCGGGCTGACAGATACGCAGTATTTT.

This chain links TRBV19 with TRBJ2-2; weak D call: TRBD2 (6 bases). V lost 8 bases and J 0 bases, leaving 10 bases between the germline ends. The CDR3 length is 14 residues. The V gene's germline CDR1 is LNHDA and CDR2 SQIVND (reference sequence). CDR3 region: CASGEAANTGELFF. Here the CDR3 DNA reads TGTGCCAGTGGGGAGGCCGCGAACACCGGGGAGCTGTTTTTT.

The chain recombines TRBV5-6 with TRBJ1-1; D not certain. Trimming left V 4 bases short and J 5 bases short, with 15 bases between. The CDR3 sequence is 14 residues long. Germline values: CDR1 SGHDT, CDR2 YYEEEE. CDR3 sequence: CASSPSPSRTEAFF. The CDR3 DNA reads TGTGCCAGCAGCCCGAGCCCCTCGAGGACTGAAGCTTTCTTT.

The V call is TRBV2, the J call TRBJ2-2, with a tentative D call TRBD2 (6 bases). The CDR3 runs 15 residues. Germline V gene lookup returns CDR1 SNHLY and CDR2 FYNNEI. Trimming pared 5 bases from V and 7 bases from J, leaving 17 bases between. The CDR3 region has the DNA TGTGCCAGCAGTCCGGGGGAAGTCCTCGGCGGGGAGCTGTTTTTT. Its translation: CASSPGEVLGGELFF. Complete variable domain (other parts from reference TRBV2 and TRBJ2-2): EPEVTQTPSHQVTQMGQEVILRCVPISNHLYFYWYRQILGQKVEFLVSFYNNEISEKSEIFDDQFSVERPDGSNFTLKIRSTKLEDSAMYFCASSPGEVLGGELFFGEGSRLTVL.

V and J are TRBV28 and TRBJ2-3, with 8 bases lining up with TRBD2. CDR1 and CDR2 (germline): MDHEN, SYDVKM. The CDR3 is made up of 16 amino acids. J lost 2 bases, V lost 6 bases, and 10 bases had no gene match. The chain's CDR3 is CASRFQAGGYTDTQYF. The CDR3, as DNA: TGTGCCAGCAGGTTTCAGGCGGGAGGTTACACAGATACGCAGTATTTT.

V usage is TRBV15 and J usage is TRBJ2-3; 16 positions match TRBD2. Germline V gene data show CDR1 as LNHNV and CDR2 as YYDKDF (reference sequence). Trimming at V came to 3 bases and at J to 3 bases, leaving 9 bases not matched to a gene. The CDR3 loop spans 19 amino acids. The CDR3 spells CATSRGLAGGPTTTDTQYF. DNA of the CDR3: TGTGCCACCAGCAGGGGACTAGCGGGGGGGCCGACAACGACAGATACGCAGTATTTT.

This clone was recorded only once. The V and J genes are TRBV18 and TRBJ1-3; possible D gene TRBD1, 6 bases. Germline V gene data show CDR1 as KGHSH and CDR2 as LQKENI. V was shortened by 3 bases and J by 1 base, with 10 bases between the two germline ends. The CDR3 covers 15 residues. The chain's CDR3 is CASSPPTGSGNTIYF. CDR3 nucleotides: TGTGCCAGCTCACCTCCGACAGGATCTGGAAACACCATATATTTT.

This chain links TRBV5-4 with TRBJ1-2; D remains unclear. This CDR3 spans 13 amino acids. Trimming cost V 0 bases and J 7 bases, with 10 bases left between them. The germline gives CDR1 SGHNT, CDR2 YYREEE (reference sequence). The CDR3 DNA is TGTGCCAGCAGCTTGGGTAAACAGACTGGCTACACCTTC. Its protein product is CASSLGKQTGYTF.

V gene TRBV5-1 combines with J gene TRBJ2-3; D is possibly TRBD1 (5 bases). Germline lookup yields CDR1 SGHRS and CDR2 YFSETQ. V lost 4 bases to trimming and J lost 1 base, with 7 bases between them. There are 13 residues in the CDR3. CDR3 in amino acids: CASSRGGTDTQYF. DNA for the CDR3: TGCGCCAGCAGCAGGGGCGGCACAGATACGCAGTATTTT.

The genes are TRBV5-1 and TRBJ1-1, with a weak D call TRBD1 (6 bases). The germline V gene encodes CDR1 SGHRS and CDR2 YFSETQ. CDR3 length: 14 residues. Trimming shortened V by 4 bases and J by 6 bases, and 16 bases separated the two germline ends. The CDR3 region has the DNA TGCGCCAGCAGCCCACAGGGTAGGATATCTGAAGCTTTCTTT. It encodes CASSPQGRISEAFF.

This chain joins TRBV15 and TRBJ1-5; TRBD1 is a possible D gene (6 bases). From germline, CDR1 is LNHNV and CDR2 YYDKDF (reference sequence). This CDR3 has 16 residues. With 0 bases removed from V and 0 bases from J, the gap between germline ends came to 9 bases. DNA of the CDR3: TGTGCCACCAGCAGAGATCGGGACATTAGCAATCAGCCCCAGCATTTT. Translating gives CATSRDRDISNQPQHF.

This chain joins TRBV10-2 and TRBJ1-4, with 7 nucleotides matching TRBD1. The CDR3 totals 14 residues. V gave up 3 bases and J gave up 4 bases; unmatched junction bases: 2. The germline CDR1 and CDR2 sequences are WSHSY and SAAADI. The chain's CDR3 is CASSERGLNEKLFF. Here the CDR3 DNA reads TGCGCCAGCAGTGAAAGGGGGCTTAATGAAAAACTGTTTTTT.

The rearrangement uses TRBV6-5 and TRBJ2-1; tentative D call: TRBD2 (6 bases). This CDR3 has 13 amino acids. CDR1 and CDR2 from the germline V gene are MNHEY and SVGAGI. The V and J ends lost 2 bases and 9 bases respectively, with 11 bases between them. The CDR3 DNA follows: TGTGCCAGCAGTTACGCCGTGGGGGGTGAGCAGTTCTTC. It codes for CASSYAVGGEQFF.

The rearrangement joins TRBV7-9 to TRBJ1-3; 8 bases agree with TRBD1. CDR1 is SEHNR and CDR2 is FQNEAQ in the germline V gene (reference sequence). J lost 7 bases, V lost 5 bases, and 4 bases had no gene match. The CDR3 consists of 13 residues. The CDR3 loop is CASSMTGVNTIYF. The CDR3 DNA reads TGTGCCAGCAGCATGACAGGGGTGAACACCATATATTTT.

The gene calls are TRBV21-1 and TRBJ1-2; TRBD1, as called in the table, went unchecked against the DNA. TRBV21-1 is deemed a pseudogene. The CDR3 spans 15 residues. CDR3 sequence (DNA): TGTGCCAGCAGCAGGAAACAGTCGTCTTTCTATGGCTACACCTTC. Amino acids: CASSRKQSSFYGYTF.